The rows below give T cell receptor beta chains drawn from one sample of a study of cytomegalovirus exposure and HLA in healthy donors. TCRdb keeps only in-frame clones here, not all; method: immunoSEQ multiplex PCR. The sample has 150,000 to 200,000 clones, 80% seen once. Sample: PBMCs. These receptors all stem from a boy younger than 18 in good health and CMV-seronegative. Both conserved end residues are part of each CDR3. Each record gives: D gene, V gene, J gene, CDR3 length, clone size, CDR3 DNA, CDR3 protein. A D gene is named only where the DNA matches it firmly. Rows give clone size only sometimes, using once, few, many, or a class for an expanded clone.

D gene: TRBD1
V gene: TRBV6-1
J gene: TRBJ1-2
CDR3 length: 15
clone size: NA
CDR3 DNA: TGTGCCAGCAGTGAATACAGGGGGAGTAACTATGGCTACACCTTC
CDR3 protein: CASSEYRGSNYGYTF

D gene: NA
V gene: TRBV27
J gene: TRBJ1-2
CDR3 length: 15
clone size: NA
CDR3 DNA: TGTGCCAGCAGTTCACAGGGTCTTGGTAACTATGGCTACACCTTC
CDR3 protein: CASSSQGLGNYGYTF

D gene: TRBD1
V gene: TRBV11-3
J gene: TRBJ1-1
CDR3 length: 12
clone size: few
CDR3 DNA: TGTGCCAGCAGCTTTGGGACAGCTGAAGCTTTCTTT
CDR3 protein: CASSFGTAEAFF

D gene: TRBD2
V gene: TRBV7-3
J gene: TRBJ2-1
CDR3 length: 19
clone size: NA
CDR3 DNA: TGTGCCAGCAGCTCCGAGCGGGGGGGATCCGCCGTAACGAGCAATGAGCAGTTCTTC
CDR3 protein: CASSSERGGSAVTSNEQFF

D gene: TRBD1
V gene: TRBV6-5
J gene: TRBJ2-7
CDR3 length: 15
clone size: NA
CDR3 DNA: TGTGCCAGCAGTGGCGGGACAGGGGGCTTCTACGAGCAGTACTTC
CDR3 protein: CASSGGTGGFYEQYF

D gene: TRBD1
V gene: TRBV30
J gene: TRBJ2-3
CDR3 length: 14
clone size: NA
CDR3 DNA: TGTGCCTGGGATGGGACAGGTCACGCAGATACGCAGTATTTT
CDR3 protein: CAWDGTGHADTQYF

D gene: TRBD2
V gene: TRBV6-5
J gene: TRBJ2-3
CDR3 length: 15
clone size: NA
CDR3 DNA: TGTGCCAGCCGGGGGGGCGGGAAAGGGACAGATACGCAGTATTTT
CDR3 protein: CASRGGGKGTDTQYF

D gene: TRBD2
V gene: TRBV30
J gene: TRBJ2-7
CDR3 length: 12
clone size: NA
CDR3 DNA: TGTGCCTGGACGCGGGAGAAATACGAGCAGTACTTC
CDR3 protein: CAWTREKYEQYF

D gene: NA
V gene: TRBV5-1
J gene: TRBJ1-1
CDR3 length: 14
clone size: once
CDR3 DNA: TGCGCCAGCAGCTTGGGTGGGCCGAACACTGAAGCTTTCTTT
CDR3 protein: CASSLGGPNTEAFF

D gene: TRBD2
V gene: TRBV6-1
J gene: TRBJ2-4
CDR3 length: 15
clone size: NA
CDR3 DNA: TGTGCCAGCAGTGAAAAGGCTAGCGGGACCGACATTCAGTACTTC
CDR3 protein: CASSEKASGTDIQYF

D gene: NA
V gene: TRBV9
J gene: TRBJ1-1
CDR3 length: 18
clone size: NA
CDR3 DNA: TGTGCCAGCAGCGGAAACAGGGCCCGCTTCCCCGAGAACACTGAAGCTTTCTTT
CDR3 protein: CASSGNRARFPENTEAFF

D gene: NA
V gene: TRBV29-1
J gene: TRBJ2-5
CDR3 length: 15
clone size: once
CDR3 DNA: TGCAGCGTTGAGGCCCCCGGGCGAGGGCAAGAGACCCAGTACTTC
CDR3 protein: CSVEAPGRGQETQYF

D gene: TRBD2
V gene: TRBV11-3
J gene: TRBJ2-7
CDR3 length: 15
clone size: NA
CDR3 DNA: TGTGCCAGCAGCCTTCGACTAGCGGGAGCGGGAGAGCAGTACTTC
CDR3 protein: CASSLRLAGAGEQYF

D gene: TRBD2
V gene: TRBV7-9
J gene: TRBJ2-1
CDR3 length: 17
clone size: NA
CDR3 DNA: TGTGCCAGCAGCCCTCGGACTAGCGGGAAGTCCTACAATGAGCAGTTCTTC
CDR3 protein: CASSPRTSGKSYNEQFF

D gene: NA
V gene: TRBV30
J gene: TRBJ1-6
CDR3 length: 15
clone size: once
CDR3 DNA: TGTGCCTGGAGCGTGGACCTATCCGGCGGGTCACCCCTCCACTTT
CDR3 protein: CAWSVDLSGGSPLHF

D gene: TRBD2
V gene: TRBV4-3
J gene: TRBJ2-1
CDR3 length: 16
clone size: NA
CDR3 DNA: TGCGCCAGCAGCCAGGGTCGACTAGCGGGAGCTCAAGAGCAGTTCTTC
CDR3 protein: CASSQGRLAGAQEQFF

D gene: NA
V gene: TRBV7-3
J gene: TRBJ1-2
CDR3 length: 14
clone size: NA
CDR3 DNA: TGTGCCAGCAGCCACACAGGGACTAACTATGGCTACACCTTC
CDR3 protein: CASSHTGTNYGYTF

D gene: TRBD1
V gene: TRBV15
J gene: TRBJ1-2
CDR3 length: 18
clone size: NA
CDR3 DNA: TGTGCCACCAGCAGGGACCGATTTGGGACAGGGCCCGTACACGGCTACACCTTC
CDR3 protein: CATSRDRFGTGPVHGYTF

D gene: NA
V gene: TRBV5-5
J gene: TRBJ2-7
CDR3 length: 14
clone size: NA
CDR3 DNA: TGTGCCAGCAGCCCCGTGGGGGCACCTTACGAGCAGTACTTC
CDR3 protein: CASSPVGAPYEQYF

D gene: TRBD1
V gene: TRBV5-5
J gene: TRBJ2-7
CDR3 length: 16
clone size: NA
CDR3 DNA: TGTGCCAGCAGCTCCCTCGGACAGGGGGGACCCTACGAGCAGTACTTC
CDR3 protein: CASSSLGQGGPYEQYF

D gene: NA
V gene: TRBV7-8
J gene: TRBJ2-5
CDR3 length: 15
clone size: NA
CDR3 DNA: TGTGCCAGCAGCACTCGGGACTCACTTGTGGAGACCCAGTACTTC
CDR3 protein: CASSTRDSLVETQYF

D gene: TRBD2
V gene: TRBV9
J gene: TRBJ2-1
CDR3 length: 15
clone size: NA
CDR3 DNA: TGTGCCAGCAGTGGGGGGGGACTCTCGTCCAATGAGCAGTTCTTC
CDR3 protein: CASSGGGLSSNEQFF

D gene: TRBD1
V gene: TRBV2
J gene: TRBJ2-6
CDR3 length: 19
clone size: NA
CDR3 DNA: TGTGCCAGTCTCGAATACTTAGGACAGGCTTTTTCTGGGGCCAACGTCCTGACTTTC
CDR3 protein: CASLEYLGQAFSGANVLTF

D gene: TRBD1
V gene: TRBV7-6
J gene: TRBJ2-5
CDR3 length: 18
clone size: NA
CDR3 DNA: TGTGCCAGCAGCTTGATCACCGGGACAGGATCATCCCAAGAGACCCAGTACTTC
CDR3 protein: CASSLITGTGSSQETQYF

D gene: NA
V gene: TRBV2
J gene: TRBJ1-4
CDR3 length: 13
clone size: NA
CDR3 DNA: TGTGCCAGCAGTCTACAGTTTAATGAAAAACTGTTTTTT
CDR3 protein: CASSLQFNEKLFF

D gene: NA
V gene: TRBV9
J gene: TRBJ2-3
CDR3 length: 17
clone size: NA
CDR3 DNA: TGTGCCAGCAGCGGTGAGGTGGATCCCGCCCGGCTGGATACGCAGTATTTT
CDR3 protein: CASSGEVDPARLDTQYF

D gene: TRBD2
V gene: TRBV2
J gene: TRBJ2-3
CDR3 length: 18
clone size: NA
CDR3 DNA: TGTGCCAGCGGGAGAGGTAGCGGGGGGGCCGTGGGCACAGATACGCAGTATTTT
CDR3 protein: CASGRGSGGAVGTDTQYF

D gene: TRBD1
V gene: TRBV2
J gene: TRBJ1-5
CDR3 length: 17
clone size: NA
CDR3 DNA: TGTGCCACCGCCGTTGGACAGGGATTCAAAAGCAATCAGCCCCAGCATTTT
CDR3 protein: CATAVGQGFKSNQPQHF

D gene: TRBD2
V gene: TRBV6-5
J gene: TRBJ2-2
CDR3 length: 14
clone size: NA
CDR3 DNA: TGTGCCAGCAGTGCGCCCCTTACTAGCGCTGAGCTGTTTTTT
CDR3 protein: CASSAPLTSAELFF

D gene: NA
V gene: TRBV28
J gene: TRBJ1-2
CDR3 length: 15
clone size: once
CDR3 DNA: TGTGCCAGCAGTTTAAAGCCAGGGAGGAACTATGGCTACACCTTC
CDR3 protein: CASSLKPGRNYGYTF

D gene: NA
V gene: TRBV19
J gene: TRBJ2-3
CDR3 length: 14
clone size: NA
CDR3 DNA: TGTGCCAGTAGCCCCTTCCGAGTCACAGATACGCAGTATTTT
CDR3 protein: CASSPFRVTDTQYF

D gene: TRBD2
V gene: TRBV9
J gene: TRBJ2-1
CDR3 length: 19
clone size: NA
CDR3 DNA: TGTGCCAGCACCTTAACTAGCGGGGGCCCAAAAGTCCCCTACAATGAGCAGTTCTTC
CDR3 protein: CASTLTSGGPKVPYNEQFF

D gene: NA
V gene: TRBV7-8
J gene: TRBJ2-5
CDR3 length: 13
clone size: NA
CDR3 DNA: TGTGCCAGCAGCTTTGAGCTTCCAGAGACCCAGTACTTC
CDR3 protein: CASSFELPETQYF

D gene: TRBD1
V gene: TRBV11-3
J gene: TRBJ1-1
CDR3 length: 14
clone size: NA
CDR3 DNA: TGTGCCAGCAGACCTGGACAGGGTGGCACTGAAGCTTTCTTT
CDR3 protein: CASRPGQGGTEAFF

D gene: NA
V gene: TRBV7-8
J gene: TRBJ1-5
CDR3 length: 16
clone size: NA
CDR3 DNA: TGTGCCAGCAGCCCGATTGGCGGAACTACAAATCAGCCCCAGCATTTT
CDR3 protein: CASSPIGGTTNQPQHF

D gene: TRBD2
V gene: TRBV27
J gene: TRBJ2-1
CDR3 length: 19
clone size: NA
CDR3 DNA: TGTGCCAGCAGTTGGCCCTCAGAGGGTAGCGGGAGGCCAAGCGATGAGCAGTTCTTC
CDR3 protein: CASSWPSEGSGRPSDEQFF

D gene: TRBD1
V gene: TRBV7-3
J gene: TRBJ1-2
CDR3 length: 16
clone size: NA
CDR3 DNA: TGTGCCAGCAGCCCCACCGCAGGGGGGCTTCATTATGGCTACACCTTC
CDR3 protein: CASSPTAGGLHYGYTF

D gene: TRBD2
V gene: TRBV2
J gene: TRBJ2-7
CDR3 length: 18
clone size: NA
CDR3 DNA: TGTGCCAGCAGTGACCTTCGACTAGCGGGAGAGAGTTCCTACGAGCAGTACTTC
CDR3 protein: CASSDLRLAGESSYEQYF

D gene: TRBD1
V gene: TRBV19
J gene: TRBJ2-5
CDR3 length: 14
clone size: NA
CDR3 DNA: TGTGCCAGTAGTATAACAGGGGTTCAAGGGACCCAGTACTTC
CDR3 protein: CASSITGVQGTQYF

D gene: NA
V gene: TRBV6-1
J gene: TRBJ1-1
CDR3 length: 13
clone size: NA
CDR3 DNA: TGTGCCAGCAGTGAAAGGGCAGGGCCTGAAGCTTTCTTT
CDR3 protein: CASSERAGPEAFF

D gene: TRBD2
V gene: TRBV30
J gene: TRBJ2-2
CDR3 length: 19
clone size: NA
CDR3 DNA: TGTGCCTGGAGGGGTGGTAGAATAACTAGCGGGGGGGCCGCCGGGGAGCTGTTTTTT
CDR3 protein: CAWRGGRITSGGAAGELFF

D gene: NA
V gene: TRBV30
J gene: TRBJ2-2
CDR3 length: 15
clone size: NA
CDR3 DNA: TGTGCCTGGAGGACGGGGGATTGGGACACCGGGGAGCTGTTTTTT
CDR3 protein: CAWRTGDWDTGELFF

D gene: TRBD1
V gene: TRBV30
J gene: TRBJ1-2
CDR3 length: 13
clone size: few
CDR3 DNA: TGTGCCTGGAATCGGTGGACAGGGTTGTACTACACCTTC
CDR3 protein: CAWNRWTGLYYTF

D gene: NA
V gene: TRBV5-4
J gene: TRBJ1-1
CDR3 length: 15
clone size: NA
CDR3 DNA: TGTGCCAGCAGCTTGGGTGGGCCCGGGAACACTGAAGCTTTCTTT
CDR3 protein: CASSLGGPGNTEAFF

D gene: NA
V gene: TRBV4-3
J gene: TRBJ2-1
CDR3 length: 16
clone size: NA
CDR3 DNA: TGCGCCAGCAGCCAAGTTGTAAGAGTTACGCGCAATGAGCAGTTCTTC
CDR3 protein: CASSQVVRVTRNEQFF

D gene: TRBD1
V gene: TRBV7-3
J gene: TRBJ2-6
CDR3 length: 19
clone size: NA
CDR3 DNA: TGTGCCAGCAGCTTATTCGGGACAGGGGCCAACTCTGGGGCCAACGTCCTGACTTTC
CDR3 protein: CASSLFGTGANSGANVLTF

D gene: NA
V gene: TRBV6-5
J gene: TRBJ2-1
CDR3 length: 13
clone size: NA
CDR3 DNA: TGTGCCAGCAGTTACCGGGGGTACAGAAAGCAGTTCTTC
CDR3 protein: CASSYRGYRKQFF

D gene: NA
V gene: TRBV7-2
J gene: TRBJ2-7
CDR3 length: 14
clone size: NA
CDR3 DNA: TGTGCCAGCAGCTCCGAGCGGTCCTCCTACGAGCAGTACTTC
CDR3 protein: CASSSERSSYEQYF

D gene: NA
V gene: TRBV19
J gene: TRBJ1-1
CDR3 length: 15
clone size: once
CDR3 DNA: TGTGCCAGTAGTATAGACCCCGGAGGAGGGGTCGGAGCTTTCTTT
CDR3 protein: CASSIDPGGGVGAFF

D gene: NA
V gene: TRBV6-1
J gene: TRBJ1-5
CDR3 length: 15
clone size: NA
CDR3 DNA: TGTGCCAGCAGTGAATCAAGGGGTGCACATCAGCCCCAGCATTTT
CDR3 protein: CASSESRGAHQPQHF

D gene: TRBD2
V gene: TRBV15
J gene: TRBJ2-1
CDR3 length: 16
clone size: NA
CDR3 DNA: TGTGCCACCAGCACTCGGACTAGCGGGATCAAAAATGAGCAGTTCTTC
CDR3 protein: CATSTRTSGIKNEQFF

D gene: NA
V gene: TRBV7-2
J gene: TRBJ1-3
CDR3 length: 17
clone size: NA
CDR3 DNA: TGTGCCAGCAGCTTAGATCCCAGGCCCTACTCTGGAAACACCATATATTTT
CDR3 protein: CASSLDPRPYSGNTIYF